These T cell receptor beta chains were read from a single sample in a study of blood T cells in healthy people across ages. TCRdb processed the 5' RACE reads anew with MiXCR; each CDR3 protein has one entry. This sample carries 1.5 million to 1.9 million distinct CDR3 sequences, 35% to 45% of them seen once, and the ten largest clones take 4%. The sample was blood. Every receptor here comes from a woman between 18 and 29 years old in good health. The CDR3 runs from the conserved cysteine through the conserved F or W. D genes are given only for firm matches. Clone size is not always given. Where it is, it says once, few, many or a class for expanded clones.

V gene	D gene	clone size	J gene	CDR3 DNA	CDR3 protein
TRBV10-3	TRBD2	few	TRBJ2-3	TGTGCCATCAGTGACAGGACTAGCGGGGTCAGAGATACGCAGTATTTT	CAISDRTSGVRDTQYF
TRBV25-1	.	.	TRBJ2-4	TGTGCCAGCAGTGAGACTTTGGACGGGGCTGGTGAGCAGTACTTC	CASSETLDGAGEQYF
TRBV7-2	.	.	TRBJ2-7	TGTGCCAGCAGCCCCCTACCACTATACAATGAGCAGTACTTC	CASSPLPLYNEQYF
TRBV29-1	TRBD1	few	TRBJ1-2	TGCAGCGTTGTCCCCCACACAGGGGAGTCTGGCTACACCTTC	CSVVPHTGESGYTF
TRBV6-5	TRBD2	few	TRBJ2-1	TGTGCCAGCACTCCCTCGGGGACTAGAGGGAATGAGCAGTTCTTC	CASTPSGTRGNEQFF
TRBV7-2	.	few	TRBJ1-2	TGTGCCAGCAGCGGATGGGCAGGTGAAAACTATGGCTATACCTTC	CASSGWAGENYGYTF
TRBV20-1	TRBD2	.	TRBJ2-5	TGCAGTGCTAGTCTAGCGGGAGCGACCCAGTACTTC	CSASLAGATQYF
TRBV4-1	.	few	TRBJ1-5	TGCGCCAGCAGCCAAGTTACAGACTTCAATCAGCCCCAGCATTTT	CASSQVTDFNQPQHF
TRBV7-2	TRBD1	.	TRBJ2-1	TGTGCCAACAGCCTGACAGGGGTTATCTACAATGAGCAGTTCTTC	CANSLTGVIYNEQFF
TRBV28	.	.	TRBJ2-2	TGTGCCAGCTTACCACCAGGGGTGACCGGGGAGCTGTTTTTT	CASLPPGVTGELFF
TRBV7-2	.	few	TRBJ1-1	TGTGCCAGCAGCTCGACCTCAGGACAGTTTGAAGCTTTCTTT	CASSSTSGQFEAFF
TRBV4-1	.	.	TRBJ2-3	TGCGCCAGCAGCCCTGACGGGCTCCTGGCAGATACGCAGTATTTT	CASSPDGLLADTQYF
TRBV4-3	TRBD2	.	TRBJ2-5	TGCGCCAGCAGCCAGCGGACTAGCGGGAGCCAAGAGACCCAGTACTTC	CASSQRTSGSQETQYF
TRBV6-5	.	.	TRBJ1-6	TGTGCCAACTCGAGCCCAGGGTTGGATTCACCCCTCCACTTT	CANSSPGLDSPLHF
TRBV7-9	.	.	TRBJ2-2	TGTGCCAACCAAGGACAGTACCCCGGGGAGCTGTTTTTT	CANQGQYPGELFF
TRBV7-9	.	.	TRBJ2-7	TGTGCCAGCAGACGAGGAGGTTGGGACGAGCAGTACTTC	CASRRGGWDEQYF
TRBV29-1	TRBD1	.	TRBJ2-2	TGCAGCGTAGCGGGACAGGGGGCCGGGGAGCTGTTTTTT	CSVAGQGAGELFF
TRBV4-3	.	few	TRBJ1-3	TGCGCCAGCAGCCAAGAGGGCGGAAACACCATATATTTT	CASSQEGGNTIYF
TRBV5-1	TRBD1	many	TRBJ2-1	TGCGCCAGCAGCTTGGGGCAGGGGGTCTACAATGAGCAGTTCTTC	CASSLGQGVYNEQFF
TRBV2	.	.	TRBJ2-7	TGTGCCAGCAGTTTACAGGGTCGGGCCTACGAGCAGTACTTC	CASSLQGRAYEQYF
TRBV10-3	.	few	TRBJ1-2	TGTGCCATCAGTTCACCTGGGTCCGCCGGGGGCTACACCTTC	CAISSPGSAGGYTF
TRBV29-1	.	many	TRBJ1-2	TGCAGCGTTAGAGAGGTGAATGGCTACACCTTC	CSVREVNGYTF
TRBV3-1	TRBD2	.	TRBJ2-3	TGTGCCAGCAGCCAAGAGGGACTAGATCCGCAGTATTTT	CASSQEGLDPQYF
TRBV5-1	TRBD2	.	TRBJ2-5	TGCGCCGGCAGCTTGTCGGGCCGGGGGGAGCAAGAGACCCAGTACTTC	CAGSLSGRGEQETQYF
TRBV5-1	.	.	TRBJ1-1	TGCGCCAGCAGCTTGGGGGTGGGCTTCACGTTAATGAACACTGAAGCTTTCTTT	CASSLGVGFTLMNTEAFF
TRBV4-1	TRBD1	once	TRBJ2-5	TGCGCCAGCAGCACGACAGGGGGCTTGGGAGAGACCCAGTACTTC	CASSTTGGLGETQYF
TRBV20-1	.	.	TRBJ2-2	TGCAGTGCTAGAGGGGCGGGGCGGAACACCGGGGAGCTGTTTTTT	CSARGAGRNTGELFF
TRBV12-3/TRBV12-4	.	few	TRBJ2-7	TGTGCCAGCAACTCCCTGTGGACGGACTCCTACGAGCAGTACTTC	CASNSLWTDSYEQYF
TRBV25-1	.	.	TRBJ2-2	TGTGCCAGTGCATACACCGGGGAGCTGTTTTTT	CASAYTGELFF
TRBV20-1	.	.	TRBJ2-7	TGCAGTGCTAGAGAGGGCAGCGTAAGCTCCTACAATGAGCAGTACTTC	CSAREGSVSSYNEQYF
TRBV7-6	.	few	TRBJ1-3	TGTGCCAGCAGCTTGAGGCCGGACTCAAGCTCTGGAAACACCATATATTTT	CASSLRPDSSSGNTIYF
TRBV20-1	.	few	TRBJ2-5	TGCAGTGCTAGAGAACCTAATTCTGAGACCCAGTACTTC	CSAREPNSETQYF
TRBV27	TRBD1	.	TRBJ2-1	TGTGCCAGCAGTCCACAGACAGGGGAATACAATGAGCAGTTCTTC	CASSPQTGEYNEQFF
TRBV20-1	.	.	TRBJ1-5	TGCAGTGCTACCTATCGTGGGGGGTTCAATCAGCCCCAGCATTTT	CSATYRGGFNQPQHF
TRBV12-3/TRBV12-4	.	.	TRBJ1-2	TGTGCCAGCAGCCCGGGCGGACGGACATATGGCTACACCTTC	CASSPGGRTYGYTF
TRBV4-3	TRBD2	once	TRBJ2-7	TGCGCCAGCAGCCAAGCCTTGGGACTAGGAGCCTACAATGAGCAGTACTTC	CASSQALGLGAYNEQYF
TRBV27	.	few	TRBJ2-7	TGTGCCAGCAGTAGCGGAGGGGGACTCGAGCAGTACTTC	CASSSGGGLEQYF
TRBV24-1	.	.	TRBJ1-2	TGTGCCACCAGTGATGAAGGGGGCTATGGCTACACCTTC	CATSDEGGYGYTF
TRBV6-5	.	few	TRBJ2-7	TGTGCCAGCAGTTACAACGGGGCAGGGGACCACGAGCAGTACTTC	CASSYNGAGDHEQYF
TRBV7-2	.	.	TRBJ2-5	TGTGCCAGCAGCGTAGCTGGCCGGAAAGAGACCCAGTACTTC	CASSVAGRKETQYF
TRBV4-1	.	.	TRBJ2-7	TGCGCCAGCAGCCAAGATCGCGGGATCGTCGGGGGAGAGCAGTACTTC	CASSQDRGIVGGEQYF
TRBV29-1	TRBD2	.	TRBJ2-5	TGCAGCATAGCGGGAATCAACAATGAGCAGTACTTC	CSIAGINNEQYF
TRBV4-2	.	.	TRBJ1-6	TGTGCCAGCAGCCAAGAAGTCGGACGGATCTCCTATAATTCACCCCTCCACTTT	CASSQEVGRISYNSPLHF
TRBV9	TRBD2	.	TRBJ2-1	TGTGCCAGCAGCGTTGCGACTAGCGAGTACAATGAGCAGTTCTTC	CASSVATSEYNEQFF
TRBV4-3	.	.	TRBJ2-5	TGCGCCAGCAGCCAAGGTCGCGGGAAGACCCAGTACTTC	CASSQGRGKTQYF
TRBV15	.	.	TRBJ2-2	TGTGCCACCAGCAGTATAGATCTCACAGTTAACACCGGGGAGCTGTTTTTT	CATSSIDLTVNTGELFF
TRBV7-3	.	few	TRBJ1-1	TGTGCCAGCAGCTTATATTATGGCACTGAAGCTTTCTTT	CASSLYYGTEAFF
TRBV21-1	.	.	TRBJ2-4	TGTGCCAGCAGCAGACCGGGACAGGGGGCGCGGTACATTCAGTACTTC	CASSRPGQGARYIQYF
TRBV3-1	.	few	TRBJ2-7	TGTGCCAGCAGCCACCGGGGGATCTACGAGCAGTACTTC	CASSHRGIYEQYF